This TCR beta chain was sequenced in a study of blood T cell repertoires in COVID-19. Original methodology: The authors estimated nucleated cell counts from reference gene primer amplification. TCRdb's table, derived via immunoSEQ multiplex PCR, lists solely in-frame clones and lacks some. V and J calls and clone size are as listed in that table; D and trimming were resolved from the DNA. The top ten hold roughly a sixth of the sample, which has some 170,000 clones, roughly nine tenths seen once. The CDR3 covers 15 residues. The chain carries TRBV21-1 and TRBJ2-1; the table's D call, TRBD2, was not checked against the DNA. TRBV21-1 is classified as a pseudogene. The sequence was collected from a man aged 55 to 70 with active or convalescent COVID-19. Sequencing was done on a sample of peripheral blood. This CDR3 reads CASSTSGSTYNEQFF. The CDR3 DNA reads as TGTGCCAGCAGCACTAGCGGGAGCACCTACAATGAGCAGTTCTTC.